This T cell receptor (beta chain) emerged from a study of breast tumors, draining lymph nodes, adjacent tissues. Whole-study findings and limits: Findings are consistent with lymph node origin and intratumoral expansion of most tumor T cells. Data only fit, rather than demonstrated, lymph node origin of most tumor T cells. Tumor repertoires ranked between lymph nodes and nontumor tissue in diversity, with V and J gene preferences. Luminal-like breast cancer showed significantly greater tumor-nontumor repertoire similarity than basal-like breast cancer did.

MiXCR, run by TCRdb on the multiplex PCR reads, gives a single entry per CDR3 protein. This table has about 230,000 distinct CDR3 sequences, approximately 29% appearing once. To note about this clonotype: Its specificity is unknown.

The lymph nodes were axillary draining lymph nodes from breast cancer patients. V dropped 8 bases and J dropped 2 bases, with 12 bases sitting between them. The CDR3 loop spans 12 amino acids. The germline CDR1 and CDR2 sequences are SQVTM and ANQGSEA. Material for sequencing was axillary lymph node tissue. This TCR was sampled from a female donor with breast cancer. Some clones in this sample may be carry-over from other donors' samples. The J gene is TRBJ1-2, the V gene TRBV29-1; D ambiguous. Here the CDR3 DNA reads TGCAGCCCCCGCGCTGGGAACTATGGCTACACCTTC. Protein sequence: CSPRAGNYGYTF.